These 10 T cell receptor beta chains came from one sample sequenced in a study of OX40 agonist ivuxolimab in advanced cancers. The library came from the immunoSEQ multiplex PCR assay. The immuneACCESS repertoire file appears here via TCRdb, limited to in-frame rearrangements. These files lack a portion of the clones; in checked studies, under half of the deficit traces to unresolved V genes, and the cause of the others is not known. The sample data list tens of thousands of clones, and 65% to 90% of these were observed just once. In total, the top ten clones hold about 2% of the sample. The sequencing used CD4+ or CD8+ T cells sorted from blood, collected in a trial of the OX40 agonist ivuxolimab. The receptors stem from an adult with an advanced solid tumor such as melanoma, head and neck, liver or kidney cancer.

The CDR3 region has the DNA TGCGCCAGCAGCTTGGGGGGGGCGAACGGAAACACCATATATTTT. Translation gives CASSLGGANGNTIYF. The chain joins TRBV5-1 to TRBJ1-3; D may be TRBD1 (6 bases). The CDR3 is 15 amino acids. CDR1 is SGHRS and CDR2 is YFSETQ in the germline V gene. V shed 0 bases and J shed 4 bases, with 11 bases lying between them.

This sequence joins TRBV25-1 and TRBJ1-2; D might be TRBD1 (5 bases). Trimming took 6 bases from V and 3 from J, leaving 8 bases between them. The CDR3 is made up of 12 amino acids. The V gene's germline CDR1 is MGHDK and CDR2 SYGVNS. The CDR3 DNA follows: TGTGCCAGCAGGGAGGGGTACTATGGCTACACCTTC. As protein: CASREGYYGYTF.

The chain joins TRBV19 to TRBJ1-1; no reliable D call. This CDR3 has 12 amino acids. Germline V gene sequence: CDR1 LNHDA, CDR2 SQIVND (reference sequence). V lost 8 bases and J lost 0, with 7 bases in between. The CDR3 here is CASGPVNTEAFF. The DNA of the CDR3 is TGTGCCAGTGGGCCCGTGAACACTGAAGCTTTCTTT.

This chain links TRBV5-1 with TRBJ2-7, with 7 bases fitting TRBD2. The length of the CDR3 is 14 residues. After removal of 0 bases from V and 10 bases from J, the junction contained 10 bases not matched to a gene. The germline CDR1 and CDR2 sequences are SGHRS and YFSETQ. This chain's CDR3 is CASSLDGTNSRQYF. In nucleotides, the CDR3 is TGCGCCAGCAGCTTGGATGGGACTAATTCTCGACAGTACTTC. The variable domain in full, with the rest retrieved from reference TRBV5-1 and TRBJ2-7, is KAGVTQTPRYLIKTRGQQVTLSCSPISGHRSVSWYQQTPGQGLQFLFEYFSETQRNKGNFPGRFSGRQFSNSRSEMNVSTLELGDSALYLCASSLDGTNSRQYFGPGTRLTVT.

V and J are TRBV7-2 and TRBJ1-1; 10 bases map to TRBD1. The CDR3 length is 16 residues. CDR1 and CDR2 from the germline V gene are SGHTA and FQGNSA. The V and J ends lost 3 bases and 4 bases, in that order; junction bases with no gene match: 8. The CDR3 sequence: CASSFGQGVGGTEAFF. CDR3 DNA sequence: TGTGCCAGCAGCTTCGGACAGGGGGTAGGGGGCACTGAAGCTTTCTTT. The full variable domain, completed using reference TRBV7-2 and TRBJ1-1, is GAGVSQSPSNKVTEKGKDVELRCDPISGHTALYWYRQSLGQGLEFLIYFQGNSAPDKSGLPSDRFSAERTGGSVSTLTIQRTQQEDSAVYLCASSFGQGVGGTEAFFGQGTRLTVV.

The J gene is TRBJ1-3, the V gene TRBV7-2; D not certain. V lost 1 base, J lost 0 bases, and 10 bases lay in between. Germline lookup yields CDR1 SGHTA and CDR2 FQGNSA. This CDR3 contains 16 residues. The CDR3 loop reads CASSLGSPSSGNTIYF. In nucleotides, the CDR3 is TGTGCCAGCAGCTTAGGTTCCCCGAGCTCTGGAAACACCATATATTTT.

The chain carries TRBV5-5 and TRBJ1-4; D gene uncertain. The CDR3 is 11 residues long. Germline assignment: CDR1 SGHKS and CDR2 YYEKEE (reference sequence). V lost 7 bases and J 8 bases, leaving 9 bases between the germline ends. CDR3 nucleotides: TGTGCCAGCTTTAAAAACGAAAAACTGTTTTTT. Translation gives CASFKNEKLFF.

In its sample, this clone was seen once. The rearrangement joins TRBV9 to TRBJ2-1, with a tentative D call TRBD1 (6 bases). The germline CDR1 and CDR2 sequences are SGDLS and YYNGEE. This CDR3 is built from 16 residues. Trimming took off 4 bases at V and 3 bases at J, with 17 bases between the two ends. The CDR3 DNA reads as TGTGCCAGCAGCCCATCAGGGGTTTCTTTCTACAATGAGCAGTTCTTC. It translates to CASSPSGVSFYNEQFF.

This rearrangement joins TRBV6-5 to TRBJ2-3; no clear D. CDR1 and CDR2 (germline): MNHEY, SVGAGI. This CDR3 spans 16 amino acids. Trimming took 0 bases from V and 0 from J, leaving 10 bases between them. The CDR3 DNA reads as TGTGCCAGCAGTTACTCACCCCGGCCTAGCACAGATACGCAGTATTTT. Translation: CASSYSPRPSTDTQYF.

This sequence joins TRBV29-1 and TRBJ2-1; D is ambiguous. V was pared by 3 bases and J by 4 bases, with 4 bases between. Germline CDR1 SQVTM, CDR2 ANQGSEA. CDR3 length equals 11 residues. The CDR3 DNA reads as TGCAGCGTTGAGGGGTACAATGAGCAGTTCTTC. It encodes CSVEGYNEQFF.